The 25 T cell receptor beta chains below all came from one sample that was sequenced in a study of long-term antiretroviral therapy in people with HIV (dated 2022 in TCRdb). Sequencing of the TRB variable region was done with the immunoSEQ hsTCRB v3.0 assay at survey level resolution. This immuneACCESS table, as held by TCRdb, lists in-frame sequences with V and J called but not all clones. Of the missing ones, under half trace to an unresolved V gene in checked studies; the others have no known cause. This sample has about 12,000 clones in its table, and over 60% of those were observed once. The ten largest clones add up to approximately 20% of the sample. This material consisted of unsorted PBMCs, taken 0.5 years before starting antiretroviral therapy. These TCRs come from a woman aged 40 to 50 with HIV.

J is TRBJ1-2 and V is TRBV6-5; D is possibly TRBD1 (5 bases). The CDR3 runs 15 residues. CDR1 is MNHEY and CDR2 is SVGAGI in the germline V gene. The V and J ends lost 6 bases and 4 bases respectively, with 18 bases between them. CDR3 in DNA: TGTGCCAGCAGCCCCCAGGGACTTGGGGGCTATGGCTACACCTTC. Translating it yields CASSPQGLGGYGYTF.

This clone was counted between two and nine times. CDR3 DNA: TGTGCCAGCAGTGTTCTGACAGGGGATAGGGGGGAGCTGTTTTTT. Translated, it gives CASSVLTGDRGELFF. This chain uses TRBV6-1 with TRBJ2-2; 8 bases map to TRBD1. V lost 4 bases to trimming and J lost 8 bases; unmatched junction nucleotides: 9. This CDR3 is 15 amino acids long. Germline assignment: CDR1 MNHNS and CDR2 SASEGT.

The rearrangement uses TRBV19 and TRBJ2-3, with TRBD1 as a possible D gene (5 bases). The CDR3 runs to 14 residues. Deletions cut 3 bases from V and 3 bases from J, with 10 bases between. CDR1 is LNHDA and CDR2 is SQIVND in the germline V gene (reference sequence). CDR3 nucleotide sequence: TGTGCCAGTAGTATCCAGGGTGGGACAGATACGCAGTATTTT. This encodes CASSIQGGTDTQYF.

This chain uses TRBV7-2 with TRBJ2-1; 7 bases are shared with TRBD1. V lost 1 base, J lost 3 bases, and 6 bases stayed unmatched. In germline, CDR1 is SGHTA, CDR2 FQGNSA. This CDR3 contains 16 residues. CDR3: CASSLDLGQIYNEQFF. The CDR3 nucleotides are TGTGCCAGCAGCTTAGACCTGGGACAGATCTACAATGAGCAGTTCTTC.

V and J are TRBV30 and TRBJ1-2; 7 bases line up with TRBD1. J gave up 12 bases and V 5 bases, and 12 bases lay outside the gene matches. Germline V gives CDR1 GTSNPN, CDR2 SVGIG (reference sequence). The CDR3 sequence is 12 residues long. The CDR3 sequence: CAWGSPGGGNTF. Written as DNA, the CDR3 is TGTGCCTGGGGGTCGCCAGGGGGTGGAAACACCTTC.

The J gene is TRBJ2-5, the V gene TRBV18; possible D gene TRBD1, 6 bases. V was cut by 5 bases and J by 5 bases, with 9 bases left in between. Germline-derived CDR1 and CDR2 are KGHSH and LQKENI. This CDR3 has 12 residues. The DNA of the CDR3 is TGTGCCAGCTCAAACGACAGGGAGACCCAGTACTTC. This gives the protein CASSNDRETQYF. Complete variable domain (other parts from reference TRBV18 and TRBJ2-5): NAGVMQNPRHLVRRRGQEARLRCSPMKGHSHVYWYRQLPEEGLKFMVYLQKENIIDESGMPKERFSAEFPKEGPSILRIQQVVRGDSAAYFCASSNDRETQYFGPGTRLLVL.

The CDR3 DNA reads TGTGCCAGCAGTTGGGTAGGGGGGGATGAGCAGTTCTTC. This sequence encodes CASSWVGGDEQFF. J is TRBJ2-1 and V is TRBV6-5; D possibly corresponds to TRBD2 (7 bases). The V and J ends lost 4 bases and 8 bases respectively, with 12 bases between them. CDR1 MNHEY and CDR2 SVGAGI come from the germline V gene. This CDR3 spans 13 amino acids.

The gene calls are TRBV7-7 and TRBJ2-5; no clear D gene. This CDR3 has 13 residues. Germline CDR1 is SSHAT and CDR2 is FNYEAQ (reference sequence). V lost 1 base to trimming and J lost 5 bases, with 8 bases between them. In nucleotides, the CDR3 is TGTGCCAGCAGCTTAGGGTTGGGGGAGACCCAGTACTTC. Translated, it gives CASSLGLGETQYF.

The rearrangement uses TRBV5-4 and TRBJ1-2; maybe TRBD1 (6 bases). The CDR3 runs 15 residues. The V end lost 0 bases, the J end lost 1 base, and 10 bases lay between the germline ends. Germline CDR1 reads SGHNT; CDR2 reads YYREEE (reference sequence). Here the CDR3 reads CASSLATGFNYGYTF. CDR3 nucleotide sequence: TGTGCCAGCAGCTTGGCCACAGGGTTTAACTATGGCTACACCTTC.

The rearrangement uses TRBV29-1 and TRBJ2-2; 7 bases align to TRBD1. The germline gives CDR1 SQVTM, CDR2 ANQGSEA. The J segment lost 4 bases and the V segment lost 2 bases, leaving 7 bases of the junction unmatched. CDR3 length: 15 residues. The CDR3: CSVEPPDRATGELFF. The CDR3 region has the DNA TGCAGCGTTGAACCCCCCGACAGGGCCACCGGGGAGCTGTTTTTT.

The chain joins TRBV5-5 to TRBJ1-2, with TRBD1 matching 8 bases. J gave up 7 bases and V 3 bases, and 5 bases lay outside the gene matches. The CDR3 runs 13 residues. The V gene's germline CDR1 is SGHKS and CDR2 YYEKEE (reference sequence). This chain's CDR3 is CASSWLGTGGYTF. The DNA of the CDR3 is TGTGCCAGCAGCTGGCTGGGGACAGGTGGCTACACCTTC. The whole variable domain, filled in from reference TRBV5-5 and TRBJ1-2, reads DAGVTQSPTHLIKTRGQQVTLRCSPISGHKSVSWYQQVLGQGPQFIFQYYEKEERGRGNFPDRFSARQFPNYSSELNVNALLLGDSALYLCASSWLGTGGYTFGSGTRLTVV.

This clone was counted a single time. V usage is TRBV7-9 and J usage is TRBJ2-5, with 13 bases fitting TRBD2. The CDR3 has 17 amino acids. The V gene's germline CDR1 is SEHNR and CDR2 FQNEAQ (reference sequence). Losses at the gene ends were 3 bases for V and 2 bases for J; bases not matched to a gene: 6. The CDR3 sequence: CASSFFGLAGAQETQYF. CDR3 nucleotide sequence: TGTGCCAGCAGCTTCTTCGGACTAGCGGGGGCTCAAGAGACCCAGTACTTC.

CDR3: CASTPYQDRNTEAFF. The CDR3, as DNA: TGTGCCAGCACCCCTTATCAGGACAGAAACACTGAAGCTTTCTTT. J is TRBJ1-1 and V is TRBV6-5; a weak D match, TRBD1 (6 bases). V was shortened by 7 bases and J by 2 bases, with 17 bases between the two germline ends. Germline V gene sequence: CDR1 MNHEY, CDR2 SVGAGI. This CDR3 spans 15 amino acids.

This chain joins TRBV29-1 and TRBJ2-1; D gene unclear. This CDR3 has 11 residues. Germline CDR1 SQVTM, CDR2 ANQGSEA. V shed 2 bases and J shed 7 bases, with 6 bases lying between them. The CDR3 DNA is TGCAGCGTTGAATTTGTGAATGAGCAGTTCTTC. Amino acid sequence: CSVEFVNEQFF.

The genes are TRBV7-9 and TRBJ1-1; D uncertain. The CDR3 has 10 residues. Trimming pared 2 bases from V and 8 bases from J, leaving 3 bases between. Germline CDR1 and CDR2: SEHNR and FQNEAQ (reference sequence). The CDR3 DNA reads as TGTGCCAGCAGCTTATCCGAAGCTTTCTTT. Protein sequence: CASSLSEAFF.

This clone was picked up one time. The chain employs TRBV7-2 and TRBJ1-2; D is possibly TRBD1 (5 bases). CDR1 and CDR2 from the germline V gene are SGHTA and FQGNSA. V lost 5 bases, J lost 11 bases, and 18 bases lay in between. This CDR3 is 13 amino acids long. CDR3 region: CASSAGPRWGYTF. In nucleotides, the CDR3 is TGTGCCAGCAGCGCGGGACCGCGGTGGGGGTACACCTTC.

V is TRBV29-1 and J is TRBJ1-2, with D hard to call. Germline V gene lookup returns CDR1 SQVTM and CDR2 ANQGSEA. The CDR3 is made up of 13 amino acids. The germline V and J ends were trimmed by 0 bases and 6 bases, with 11 bases remaining between them. The CDR3 region is CSVEDSYFDGYTF. CDR3 coding DNA: TGCAGCGTTGAAGATTCATACTTCGATGGCTACACCTTC.

The J gene is TRBJ2-1, the V gene TRBV19; D is undetermined. Germline V gene data show CDR1 as LNHDA and CDR2 as SQIVND (reference sequence). With 5 bases removed from V and 0 bases from J, the gap between germline ends came to 11 bases. The CDR3 loop spans 15 amino acids. DNA of the CDR3: TGTGCCAGTAGTGGTGTGGGTAGCTCCTACAATGAGCAGTTCTTC. As protein: CASSGVGSSYNEQFF. Full variable domain (missing parts from reference TRBV19 and TRBJ2-1): DGGITQSPKYLFRKEGQNVTLSCEQNLNHDAMYWYRQDPGQGLRLIYYSQIVNDFQKGDIAEGYSVSREKKESFPLTVTSAQKNPTAFYLCASSGVGSSYNEQFFGPGTRLTVL.

The chain employs TRBV6-5 and TRBJ1-1; no definite D call. CDR1 and CDR2 from the germline V gene are MNHEY and SVGAGI. V shed 0 bases and J shed 5 bases, with 10 bases lying between them. The CDR3 is 14 residues long. The CDR3 here is CASSYSDRWTEAFF. The CDR3 bases are TGTGCCAGCAGTTACTCTGACCGGTGGACTGAAGCTTTCTTT.

V gene TRBV13 combines with J gene TRBJ1-2; no clear D. V was clipped by 5 bases and J by 9 bases, with 10 bases between them. CDR1 is PRHDT, CDR2 FYEKMQ, per germline (reference sequence). The CDR3 is 11 amino acids. The CDR3 coding sequence is TGTGCCAGCAGCCCCAGGAGTAGCTACACCTTC. Protein sequence: CASSPRSSYTF.

The chain joins TRBV5-1 to TRBJ2-2, with D unresolved. V gave up 4 bases and J gave up 0 bases, with 16 bases separating them. In germline, CDR1 is SGHRS, CDR2 YFSETQ. CDR3 length equals 17 residues. DNA of the CDR3: TGCGCCAGCAGCCCTTCCACCTTATCTCCGAACACCGGGGAGCTGTTTTTT. It codes for CASSPSTLSPNTGELFF.

This chain connects TRBV30 to TRBJ2-2; 7 nucleotides line up with TRBD2. CDR1 is GTSNPN, CDR2 SVGIG, per germline (reference sequence). The V gene end was trimmed by 3 bases and the J gene end by 4 bases; junction bases not matched to a gene: 17. The CDR3 covers 18 residues. CDR3 amino acids: CAWRGMGWGGLSTGELFF. As DNA, the CDR3 is TGTGCCTGGAGAGGGATGGGATGGGGGGGTTTGTCCACCGGGGAGCTGTTTTTT.

The chain recombines TRBV4-3 with TRBJ2-3, with no clear D. CDR3 length: 16 residues. V gave up 0 bases and J gave up 3 bases, with 13 bases separating them. Germline values: CDR1 LGHNA, CDR2 YSLEER. The CDR3 spells CASSQERAVRTDTQYF. As DNA, the CDR3 is TGCGCCAGCAGCCAAGAAAGGGCGGTTCGGACAGATACGCAGTATTTT.

This chain uses TRBV9 with TRBJ1-6; D remains ambiguous. The germline V gene has CDR1 SGDLS and CDR2 YYNGEE. Trimming shortened V by 0 bases and J by 9 bases, and 10 bases separated the two germline ends. This CDR3 contains 14 residues. The CDR3 bases are TGTGCCAGCAGCGTAGACCCCGGTGGTTCACCCCTCCACTTT. This encodes CASSVDPGGSPLHF.

The chain is built from TRBV4-2 and TRBJ2-7; tentative D call: TRBD2 (6 bases). The CDR3 covers 14 residues. Germline loops: CDR1 LGHNA, CDR2 YNFKEQ. V was clipped by 1 base and J by 4 bases, with 11 bases between them. Written as DNA, the CDR3 is TGTGCCAGCAGCCAAGGAGATAGCGGTTACGAGCAGTACTTC. Translating gives CASSQGDSGYEQYF.